These T cell receptor beta chains were read from a single sample in a study of blood T cell repertoires in COVID-19. This table comes from immunoSEQ multiplex PCR, and its TCRdb copy is limited to in-frame clones, with some not included. The sample yields 110,000 to 150,000 clones, approximately 88% seen once. The specimen was peripheral blood. The receptor set was obtained from a man between 65 and 85 years old with acute or convalescent COVID-19. Both conserved end residues are part of each CDR3. D genes are given only for firm matches. The listing skips clone size in some rows; elsewhere it reads once, few, many or a size class.

abundance	j_gene	d_gene	v_gene	CDR3aa	CDR3nt
-	TRBJ1-5	TRBD1	TRBV6-6	CASSHPKTGVNQPQHF	TGTGCCAGCAGCCATCCTAAAACAGGGGTTAATCAGCCCCAGCATTTT
-	TRBJ1-1	TRBD1	TRBV5-1	CASSTQGVNTEAFF	TGCGCCAGCAGCACCCAGGGGGTGAACACTGAAGCTTTCTTT
-	TRBJ1-2	TRBD1	TRBV28	CASNADRALNYGYTF	TGTGCCAGCAACGCGGACAGGGCATTAAACTATGGCTACACCTTC
-	TRBJ1-1	-	TRBV5-1	CASSLGHPANTEAFF	TGCGCCAGCAGCTTGGGACATCCGGCGAACACTGAAGCTTTCTTT
once	TRBJ1-4	-	TRBV28	CASSLPESEKLFF	TGTGCCAGCAGCTTACCTGAGAGTGAAAAACTGTTTTTT
-	TRBJ2-5	-	TRBV5-4	CASRSQETQYF	TGTGCCAGCAGGAGTCAAGAGACCCAGTACTTC
-	TRBJ1-5	TRBD1	TRBV6-5	CASQGAGVGQPQHF	TGTGCCTCCCAGGGGGCAGGGGTAGGTCAGCCCCAGCATTTT
few	TRBJ1-6	TRBD1	TRBV12-3/TRBV12-4	CASGQGFSSPLHF	TGTGCCAGCGGACAGGGCTTCTCTTCACCCCTCCACTTT
-	TRBJ1-3	-	TRBV12-3/TRBV12-4	CASTREPGNTIYF	TGTGCCAGCACCCGGGAGCCTGGAAACACCATATATTTT
-	TRBJ1-6	TRBD1	TRBV14	CASSHGTAYNSPLHF	TGTGCCAGCAGCCACGGGACAGCTTATAATTCACCCCTCCACTTT
-	TRBJ1-6	-	TRBV19	CASSISQGRNSPLHF	TGTGCCAGTAGTATCTCCCAGGGAAGGAATTCACCCCTCCACTTT
-	TRBJ1-2	-	TRBV4-1	CASSQPTAANYGYTF	TGCGCCAGCAGCCAACCGACAGCCGCTAACTATGGCTACACCTTC
-	TRBJ2-3	TRBD2	TRBV5-1	CASSLGWSSGSINTQYF	TGCGCCAGCAGCTTGGGATGGTCTAGCGGGAGTATAAATACGCAGTATTTT
-	TRBJ1-1	-	TRBV21-1	CASSENHRGVGAFF	TGTGCCAGCAGCGAAAACCACAGGGGAGTGGGAGCTTTCTTT
-	TRBJ1-4	-	TRBV11-1	CASSPRENEKLFF	TGTGCCAGCAGCCCCCGGGAGAATGAAAAACTGTTTTTT
-	TRBJ2-3	TRBD2	TRBV7-3	CASSSWTSGTDTQYF	TGTGCCAGCAGCTCATGGACTAGCGGTACAGATACGCAGTATTTT
-	TRBJ2-3	TRBD1	TRBV3-1/TRBV3-2	CASSWTGTGVTDTQYF	TGTGCCAGCAGCTGGACCGGGACAGGGGTTACAGATACGCAGTATTTT
-	TRBJ1-1	TRBD1	TRBV10-1	CASSLGTGPMNTEAFF	TGCGCCAGCTCACTTGGGACAGGGCCGATGAACACTGAAGCTTTCTTT
-	TRBJ2-2	TRBD2	TRBV3-1/TRBV3-2	CASRDSGRTGELFF	TGTGCCAGCAGAGATAGCGGGAGGACCGGGGAGCTGTTTTTT
once	TRBJ2-7	-	TRBV19	CASSPRPDSSYEQYF	TGTGCCAGTAGTCCCAGACCGGACAGCTCCTACGAGCAGTACTTC
-	TRBJ2-5	TRBD2	TRBV19	CASSPQPGAGAPETQYF	TGTGCCAGTAGTCCACAGCCGGGAGCGGGGGCCCCCGAGACCCAGTACTTC
-	TRBJ1-6	TRBD1	TRBV6-5	CATPGQGVSPLHF	TGTGCCACCCCGGGACAGGGGGTTTCACCCCTCCACTTT
-	TRBJ2-1	TRBD2	TRBV5-1	CASRNLAGGYNEQFF	TGCGCCAGCAGGAACCTAGCGGGGGGGTACAATGAGCAGTTCTTC
-	TRBJ2-1	-	TRBV6-5	CASRLDRDTNNEQFF	TGTGCCAGCAGGCTCGACCGGGACACCAACAATGAGCAGTTCTTC
once	TRBJ2-7	TRBD1	TRBV7-2	CASSFRARQGSYEQYF	TGTGCCAGCAGCTTTCGGGCCCGACAGGGCTCCTACGAGCAGTACTTC
few	TRBJ2-7	TRBD1	TRBV5-4	CASSLGDRPQQYF	TGTGCCAGCAGCTTGGGGGACAGGCCTCAGCAGTACTTC